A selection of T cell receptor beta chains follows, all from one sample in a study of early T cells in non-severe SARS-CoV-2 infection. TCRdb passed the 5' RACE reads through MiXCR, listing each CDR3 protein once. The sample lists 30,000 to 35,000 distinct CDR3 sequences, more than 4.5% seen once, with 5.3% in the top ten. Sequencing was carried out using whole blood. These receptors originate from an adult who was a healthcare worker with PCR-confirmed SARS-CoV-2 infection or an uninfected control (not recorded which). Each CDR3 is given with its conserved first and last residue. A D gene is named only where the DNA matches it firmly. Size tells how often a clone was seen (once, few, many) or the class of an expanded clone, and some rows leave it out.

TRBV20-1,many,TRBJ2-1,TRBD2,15,TGCAGTGCTAGAGATTTTGCGGGAGGGCCGAATGAGCAGTTCTTC,CSARDFAGGPNEQFF
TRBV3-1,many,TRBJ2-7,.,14,TGTGCCAGCAGCCAAGCTGCGACAGCAGACGCGCCGTACTTC,CASSQAATADAPYF
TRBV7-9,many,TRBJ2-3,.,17,TGTGCCAGCAGCCCCGGTCGAGGGGCAACTAGCACAGATACGCAGTATTTT,CASSPGRGATSTDTQYF
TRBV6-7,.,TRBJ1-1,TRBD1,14,TGTGCCACCACACTACGAGGGACAGGGACTGAAGCTTTCTTT,CATTLRGTGTEAFF
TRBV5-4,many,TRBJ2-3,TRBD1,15,TGTGCCAGCAGCTCTGAGACAGGGGGCACAGATACGCAGTATTTT,CASSSETGGTDTQYF
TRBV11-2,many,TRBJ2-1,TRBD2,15,TGTGCCAGCAGCACGGGACTAGCGATTATTCATGAGCAGTTCTTC,CASSTGLAIIHEQFF
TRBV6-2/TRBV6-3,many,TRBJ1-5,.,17,TGTGCCAGCAGTTACGAGAAGGGAGGAAGGTTCAATCAGCCCCAGCATTTT,CASSYEKGGRFNQPQHF
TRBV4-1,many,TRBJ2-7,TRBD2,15,TGCGCCAGCAGCCAAGATGTCGGGAGGGCGACACGTGAGTACTTC,CASSQDVGRATREYF
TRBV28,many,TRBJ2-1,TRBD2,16,TGTGCCAGCAGTCACAAAAGACTAGCGGGAGACAATGAGCAGTTCTTC,CASSHKRLAGDNEQFF
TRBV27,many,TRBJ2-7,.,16,TGTGCCAGCAGTTTACTCCCAGGGCCAAGGTTCAACGAGCAGTACTTC,CASSLLPGPRFNEQYF
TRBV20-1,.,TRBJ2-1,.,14,TGCAGTGCCCAAAGCCAGGGGTCCTACAATGAGCAGTTCTTC,CSAQSQGSYNEQFF
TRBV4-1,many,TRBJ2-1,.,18,TGCGCCAGCAGCCAAGAAGACTCCTTTTGGAGCTCCTACAATGAGCAGTTCTTC,CASSQEDSFWSSYNEQFF
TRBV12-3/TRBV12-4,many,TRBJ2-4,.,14,TGTGCCAGCAGTTTAGTAGCTGCGTTTAAGATTCAGTACTTC,CASSLVAAFKIQYF
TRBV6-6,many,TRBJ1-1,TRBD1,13,TGTGCCAGCAGCCCTGGACAGGGGGCTGAAGCTTTCTTT,CASSPGQGAEAFF
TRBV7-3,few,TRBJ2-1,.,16,TGTGCCAGCAGCTCCCGCGGCCGGGGAGTCTACAATGAGCAGTTCTTC,CASSSRGRGVYNEQFF
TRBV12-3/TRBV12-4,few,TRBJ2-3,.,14,TGTGCCAGCAGTTATTCGCGGGGCACAGATACGCAGTATTTT,CASSYSRGTDTQYF
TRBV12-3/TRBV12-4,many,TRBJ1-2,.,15,TGTGCCAGCAGTCCGTCCTTTAAAACTAACTATGGCTACACCTTC,CASSPSFKTNYGYTF
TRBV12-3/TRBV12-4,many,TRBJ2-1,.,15,TGTGCCAGCAGTCCGACATCCCGCCCCTACAATGAGCAGTTCTTC,CASSPTSRPYNEQFF
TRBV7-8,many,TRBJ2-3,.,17,TGTGCCAGCAGCTTAGTTCCTGGGGGCGCATTGGCAGATACGCAGTATTTT,CASSLVPGGALADTQYF
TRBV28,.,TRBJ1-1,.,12,TGTGCCGCCTCCGGGACACCCGCCTCTGCTTTCTTT,CAASGTPASAFF
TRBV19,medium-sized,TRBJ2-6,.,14,TGTGCCAGTAGACAGAGCTCTGGGGCCAACGTCCTGACTTTC,CASRQSSGANVLTF
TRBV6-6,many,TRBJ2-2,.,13,TGTGCCAGCAGTGTTTATAGTACCGGGGAGCTGTTTTTT,CASSVYSTGELFF
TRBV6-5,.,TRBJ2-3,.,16,TGTGCCAGCAGTTATTCAGCGGAAAGTTACACAGATACGCAGTATTTT,CASSYSAESYTDTQYF
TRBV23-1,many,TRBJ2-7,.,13,TGCGCCAGCAGTCAATTTCGAGTATACGAGCAGTACTTC,CASSQFRVYEQYF
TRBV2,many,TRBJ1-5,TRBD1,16,TGTGCCAGCAGGAAAGGTAGACAGGGTACCAATCAGCCCCAGCATTTT,CASRKGRQGTNQPQHF
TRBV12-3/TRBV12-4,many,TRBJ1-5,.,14,TGTGCCAGCAGTCCCACAGGGTACAATCAGCCCCAGCATTTT,CASSPTGYNQPQHF
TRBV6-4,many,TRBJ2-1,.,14,TGTGCCAGCAGTGGCCAACTAGAGCTGGGTGAGCAGTTCTTC,CASSGQLELGEQFF
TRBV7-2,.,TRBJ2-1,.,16,TGTGCCAGCAGCTTACGGGTCATCATGACATACAATGAGCAGTTCTTC,CASSLRVIMTYNEQFF
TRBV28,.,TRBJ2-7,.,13,TGTGCCAGCACCGACCCAAGCCCCTACGAGCAGTACTTC,CASTDPSPYEQYF
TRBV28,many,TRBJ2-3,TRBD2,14,TGTGCCAGCAGCCCGGGACTAGCGATGGATACGCAGTATTTT,CASSPGLAMDTQYF
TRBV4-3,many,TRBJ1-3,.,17,TGCGCCAGCAGCCAAGATCTTCCGCTCCCCTCTGGAAACACCATATATTTT,CASSQDLPLPSGNTIYF
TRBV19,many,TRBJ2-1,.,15,TGTGCCAGTAACAACCCCCCCGTACACTACAATGAGCAGTTCTTC,CASNNPPVHYNEQFF
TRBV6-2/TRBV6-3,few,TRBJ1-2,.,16,TGTGCCAGCAGTTCCCTCGAGGCCGCCGGGATATATGGCTACACCTTC,CASSSLEAAGIYGYTF
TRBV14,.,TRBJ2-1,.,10,TGTGCCAGCAGCGGTACTGAGCAGTTCTTC,CASSGTEQFF
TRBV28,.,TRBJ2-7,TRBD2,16,TGTGCCAGCAGTTCGGGACTAGCGGGACTCCCCTACGAGCAGTACTTC,CASSSGLAGLPYEQYF
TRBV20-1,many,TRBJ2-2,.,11,TGCAGTGCACCGAACACCGGGGAGCTGTTTTTT,CSAPNTGELFF
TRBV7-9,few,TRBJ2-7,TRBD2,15,TGTGCCAGCAGCTTAGAGGCGGGAGGCACCTACGAGCAGTACTTC,CASSLEAGGTYEQYF
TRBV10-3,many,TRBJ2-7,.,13,TGTGCCATCAGTGGACAGGACCCCTACGAGCAGTACTTC,CAISGQDPYEQYF
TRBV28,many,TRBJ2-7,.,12,TGTGCCAGCAGTTTATGGGGTTTCGAGCAGTACTTC,CASSLWGFEQYF
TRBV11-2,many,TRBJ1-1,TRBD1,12,TGTGCCAGCCTACCCGGACAGGGTGAAGCTTTCTTT,CASLPGQGEAFF
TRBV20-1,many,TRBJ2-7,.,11,TGCAGTGCTAGAAGTGACTACGAGCAGTACTTC,CSARSDYEQYF
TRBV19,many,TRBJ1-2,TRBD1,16,TGTGCCAGTAGTATCGCCCAGGGGGCGATCCGCGGAGGCTACACCTTC,CASSIAQGAIRGGYTF
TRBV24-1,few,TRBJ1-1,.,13,TGTGCCACCAGTGAGTCAGAGGACACTGAAGCTTTCTTT,CATSESEDTEAFF